One T cell receptor (beta chain) is described in this entry. Its specificity is unknown. This record comes from a study of vaccination and CD4 T cells after COVID-19. Study in general: Cells received overlapping spike peptides from SARS-CoV-2, HCoV-NL63, HCoV-OC43 and HCoV-229E as stimulation.

CD4+ T cells that had been cultured provided DNA sequenced with the Oncomine TCR Beta short-read assay. MiXCR was run by TCRdb on the PCR reads, yielding one entry per CDR3 protein. This sample carries 5,500 to 7,500 distinct CDR3 sequences, about 35% of them seen once, and the ten largest clones take roughly 27%. Germline V gives CDR1 MNHNS, CDR2 SASEGT. This CDR3 region has 11 residues. Trimming cost V 11 bases and J 5 bases, with 12 bases left between them. As for treatment: roughly 11-day PBMC culture with coronavirus spike peptide pools or control peptides (ViraFEST assay). CD4+ T cells that came from the unexposed donor were collected before the COVID-19 pandemic (2011-2018).

The TCR was taken from a human donor in good health. The specimen was CD4+ T cells from blood, cultured in vitro. This sequence joins TRBV6-1 and TRBJ2-5; D is possibly TRBD2 (5 bases). CDR3 nucleotide sequence: TGTGCCTCCAAAGGCGGGGAGACCCAGTACTTC. Translation gives CASKGGETQYF.